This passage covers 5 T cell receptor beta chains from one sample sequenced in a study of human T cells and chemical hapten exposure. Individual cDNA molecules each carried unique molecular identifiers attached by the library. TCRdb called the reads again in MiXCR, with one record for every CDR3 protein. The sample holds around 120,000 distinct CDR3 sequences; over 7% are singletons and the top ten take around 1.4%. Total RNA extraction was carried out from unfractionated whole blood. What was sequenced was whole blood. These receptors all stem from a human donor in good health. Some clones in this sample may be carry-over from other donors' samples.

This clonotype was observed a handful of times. The CDR3 nucleotides read TGTGCCAGCAGCTTTCGGGGGCGGAACACCGGGGAGCTGTTTTTT. Amino acids: CASSFRGRNTGELFF. The V and J genes are TRBV5-5 and TRBJ2-2; D may be TRBD1 or TRBD2 (6 bases each). The CDR3 is made up of 15 amino acids. Germline CDR1 reads SGHKS; CDR2 reads YYEKEE (reference sequence). The V gene lost 2 bases and the J gene lost 1 base, with 9 bases spanning the gap.

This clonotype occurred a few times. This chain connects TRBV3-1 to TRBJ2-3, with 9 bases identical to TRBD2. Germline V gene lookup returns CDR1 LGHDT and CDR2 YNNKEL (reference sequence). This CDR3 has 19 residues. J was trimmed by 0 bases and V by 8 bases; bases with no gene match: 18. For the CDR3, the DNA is TGTGCCAGCCAAAAGATAGCGGGAGAGAGGGGTCCTAGCACAGATACGCAGTATTTT. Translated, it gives CASQKIAGERGPSTDTQYF.

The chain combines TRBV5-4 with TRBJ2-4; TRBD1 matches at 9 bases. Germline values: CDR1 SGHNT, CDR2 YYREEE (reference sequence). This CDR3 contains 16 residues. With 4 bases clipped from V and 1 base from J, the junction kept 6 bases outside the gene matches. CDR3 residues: CASSIGTGKAKNIQYF. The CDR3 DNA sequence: TGTGCCAGCAGCATTGGGACAGGGAAGGCCAAAAACATTCAGTACTTC.

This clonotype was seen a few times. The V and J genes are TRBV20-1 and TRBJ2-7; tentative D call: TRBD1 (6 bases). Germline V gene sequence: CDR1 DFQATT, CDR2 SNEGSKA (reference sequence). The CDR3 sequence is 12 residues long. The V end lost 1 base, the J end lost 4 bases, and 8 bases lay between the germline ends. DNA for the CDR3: TGCAGTGCTAGAGCTCAGGGGTACGAGCAGTACTTC. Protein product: CSARAQGYEQYF.

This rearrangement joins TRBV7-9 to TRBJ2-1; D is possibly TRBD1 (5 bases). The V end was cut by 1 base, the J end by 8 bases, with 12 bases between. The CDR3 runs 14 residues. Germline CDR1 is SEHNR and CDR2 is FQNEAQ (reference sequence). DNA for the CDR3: TGTGCCAGCAGCTTAGACAGGTCGGGCGATGAGCAGTTCTTC. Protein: CASSLDRSGDEQFF.